What follows are 27 T cell receptor beta chains derived from one specimen sequenced in a study of T cells in Graves' hyperthyroidism and ophthalmopathy. There were TCR beta CDR3 regions amplified from RNA transcripts. HTBI primers were used for first-round RT-PCR of the TCR CDR3. Each CDR3 protein gets one entry after TCRdb re-called the multiplex PCR reads with MiXCR. Of about 130,000 distinct CDR3 sequences listed, approximately 24% were seen once; the top ten hold 67%. The sequencing sample was made of blood. Source of these receptors: a woman between 50 and 59 years old with Graves' hyperthyroidism that later progressed to Graves' ophthalmopathy.

V usage is TRBV6-1 and J usage is TRBJ1-4; no definite D call. Germline V gene lookup returns CDR1 MNHNS and CDR2 SASEGT. CDR3 size: 12 residues. Trimming removed 7 bases at V and 0 bases at J, with 3 bases between. The DNA for the CDR3 is TGTGCCAGCACCGCAACTAATGAAAAACTGTTTTTT. It translates to CASTATNEKLFF.

The table lists this clonotype with many counts. The chain has TRBV11-2 and TRBJ2-1, with D possibly TRBD2 on 6 matching bases. This CDR3 is 15 amino acids long. Germline CDR1 and CDR2: SGHAT and FQNNGV. V was clipped by 4 bases and J by 12 bases, with 22 bases between them. CDR3: CASSSQGGGFTGQFF. The CDR3 coding sequence is TGTGCCAGCAGCTCCCAGGGAGGAGGTTTCACTGGGCAGTTCTTC.

The rearrangement links TRBV28 to TRBJ2-7; 8 nucleotides align to TRBD1. CDR3 length: 14 residues. Germline-derived CDR1 and CDR2 are MDHEN and SYDVKM. The junction had 6 bases not matched to a gene; V was cut back by 2 bases and J by 6 bases. CDR3 amino acids: CASSLRQGFSEQYF. Here the CDR3 DNA reads TGTGCCAGCAGTTTACGACAGGGGTTCTCCGAGCAGTACTTC.

This sequence joins TRBV2 and TRBJ2-4; 11 bases are a match to TRBD2. CDR1 SNHLY and CDR2 FYNNEI come from the germline V gene. V shed 8 bases, J shed 0 bases, and the junction held 3 bases outside the gene matches. This CDR3 has 15 residues. CDR3 residues: CASGGLAGAKNIQYF. The DNA of the CDR3 is TGTGCCAGCGGTGGACTAGCGGGAGCCAAAAACATTCAGTACTTC.

This clonotype was seen more than once but under ten times. V and J are TRBV20-1 and TRBJ2-3; TRBD1 agrees at 7 bases. This CDR3 contains 12 residues. Germline CDR1 is DFQATT and CDR2 is SNEGSKA (reference sequence). CDR3: CTTGVGTDTQYF. The DNA of the CDR3 is TGCACCACAGGGGTCGGCACAGATACGCAGTATTTT.

This clonotype was picked up many times. V and J are TRBV20-1 and TRBJ2-5; 7 nucleotides align to TRBD2. The trim removed 1 base at V and 5 bases at J, leaving 10 bases unmatched. The CDR3 is 15 residues long. The V gene's germline CDR1 is DFQATT and CDR2 SNEGSKA (reference sequence). CDR3 residues: CSARVPSGGTETQYF. The CDR3, as DNA: TGCAGTGCTAGAGTACCGTCGGGAGGAACGGAGACCCAGTACTTC.

The chain carries TRBV6-1 and TRBJ2-2, with D perhaps matching TRBD2 (7 bases). Germline loops: CDR1 MNHNS, CDR2 SASEGT. V was shortened by 7 bases and J by 4 bases, with 13 bases between the two germline ends. This CDR3 region has 14 residues. CDR3 protein: CASTRGGTTGELFF. The CDR3 coding sequence is TGTGCCAGCACTAGGGGGGGGACCACCGGGGAGCTGTTTTTT.

Only a few counts were recorded for this clonotype. The V gene is TRBV3-1, the J gene TRBJ1-1; no clear D. Per the germline V gene, CDR1 is LGHDT and CDR2 is YNNKEL (reference sequence). CDR3 size: 12 residues. V lost 5 bases to trimming and J lost 8 bases, with 12 bases between them. CDR3 sequence (DNA): TGTGCCAGCAGCAGGAACACGGACGAAGCTTTCTTT. It codes for CASSRNTDEAFF.

This clonotype was picked up one time. The chain combines TRBV28 with TRBJ2-1, with 11 positions matching TRBD2. The CDR3 totals 16 residues. J gave up 5 bases and V 4 bases, and 7 bases lay outside the gene matches. CDR1 is MDHEN and CDR2 is SYDVKM in the germline V gene. The DNA for the CDR3 is TGTGCCAGCAGTTCCTTAGCGGGAGGGAAAGACAATGAGCAGTTCTTC. Protein sequence: CASSSLAGGKDNEQFF. The variable domain in full, with the rest retrieved from reference TRBV28 and TRBJ2-1, is DVKVTQSSRYLVKRTGEKVFLECVQDMDHENMFWYRQDPGLGLRLIYFSYDVKMKEKGDIPEGYSVSREKKERFSLILESASTNQTSMYLCASSSLAGGKDNEQFFGPGTRLTVL.

This clonotype was observed at least ten times. Here the CDR3 reads CASSLTVHSYNEQFF. The CDR3 bases are TGTGCCAGCAGCCTGACCGTCCACTCCTACAATGAGCAGTTCTTC. V gene TRBV11-2 combines with J gene TRBJ2-1; D remains unclear. This CDR3 has 15 residues. Germline V lookup: CDR1 SGHAT, CDR2 FQNNGV. The V end was cut by 5 bases, the J end by 0 bases, with 11 bases between.

Remarks on this clonotype: With a much larger clone just one base away, this may be a read error. J is TRBJ2-1 and V is TRBV20-1; D perhaps matches TRBD1 (6 bases). The V gene's germline CDR1 is DFQATT and CDR2 SNEGSKA (reference sequence). The V end lost 5 bases, the J end lost 2 bases, and 16 bases lay between the germline ends. This CDR3 region has 15 residues. The CDR3 DNA follows: TGCAGTGCTCAGGGTACCAGGGGCCCCTACAATGAGCAGTTCTTC. This gives the protein CSAQGTRGPYNEQFF.

This clonotype was picked up a small number of times. The CDR3 bases are TGCAGCGCTCGACAGGGGGCTCGAGATACGCAGTATTTT. This sequence encodes CSARQGARDTQYF. J is TRBJ2-3 and V is TRBV29-1; the match to TRBD1 covers 10 bases. The CDR3 runs 13 residues. Germline V gene lookup returns CDR1 SQVTM and CDR2 ANQGSEA. The ends lost 7 bases at V and 5 bases at J; junction bases unmatched: 6.

This clonotype came up many times. V and J are TRBV7-9 and TRBJ1-1, with D unclear. The CDR3 has 14 residues. V dropped 2 bases and J dropped 4 bases, with 11 bases sitting between them. Per germline, CDR1 SEHNR and CDR2 FQNEAQ (reference sequence). CDR3 sequence: CASSLLGSGTEAFF. The CDR3 DNA sequence: TGTGCCAGCAGCTTACTAGGGTCTGGCACTGAAGCTTTCTTT. The variable domain in full, with the rest retrieved from reference TRBV7-9 and TRBJ1-1, is DTGVSQNPRHKITKRGQNVTFRCDPISEHNRLYWYRQTLGQGPEFLTYFQNEAQLEKSRLLSDRFSAERPKGSFSTLEIQRTEQGDSAMYLCASSLLGSGTEAFFGQGTRLTVV.

Ten or more counts support this clonotype. The V gene is TRBV5-1, the J gene TRBJ2-7, with D possibly being TRBD1 (5 bases). Germline V gene data show CDR1 as SGHRS and CDR2 as YFSETQ. The CDR3 contains 12 residues. The V gene lost 4 bases and the J gene lost 4 bases, with 9 bases spanning the gap. CDR3 DNA sequence: TGCGCCAGCAGCGCGGACAAGTACGAGCAGTACTTC. Translation gives CASSADKYEQYF.

This chain connects TRBV6-2 or TRBV6-3 to TRBJ2-7, with D uncertain. Germline loops: CDR1 MNHEY, CDR2 SVGEGT. V dropped 10 bases and J dropped 0 bases, with 13 bases sitting between them. The CDR3 consists of 13 residues. The CDR3 DNA reads as TGTGCCACCAAGAAGGGAAGCTCCTACGAGCAGTACTTC. It translates to CATKKGSSYEQYF.

The chain combines TRBV29-1 with TRBJ2-1; TRBD2 matches at 7 bases. The CDR3 extends over 11 amino acids. After removal of 6 bases from V and 9 bases from J, the junction contained 5 bases not matched to a gene. CDR1 and CDR2 (germline): SQVTM, ANQGSEA. CDR3 nucleotide sequence: TGCAGCGTCTCGGGACTAACTGAGCAGTTCTTC. This translates into CSVSGLTEQFF.

The table lists this clonotype with many counts. The J gene is TRBJ1-2, the V gene TRBV27; D is uncertain. Trimming cost V 0 bases and J 3 bases, with 8 bases left between them. The CDR3 has 14 amino acids. Germline V CDR1 and CDR2: MNHEY, SMNVEV (reference sequence). This CDR3 reads CASSLSIGHYGYTF. The CDR3 DNA reads as TGTGCCAGCAGTTTATCGATAGGCCACTATGGCTACACCTTC.

This clonotype has a count of ten or more. This chain joins TRBV6-1 and TRBJ2-1, with D possibly matching TRBD1 (6 bases). Germline CDR1 reads MNHNS; CDR2 reads SASEGT. V was cut by 6 bases and J by 9 bases, with 12 bases left in between. CDR3 size: 12 residues. The CDR3 coding sequence is TGTGCCAGCAGAACAGGGCAAGGTGAGCAGTTCTTC. It codes for CASRTGQGEQFF.

The chain uses TRBV20-1 and TRBJ2-1; 11 nucleotides align to TRBD2. V shed 5 bases, J shed 7 bases, and the junction held 7 bases outside the gene matches. The CDR3 is 14 amino acids. Per the germline V gene, CDR1 is DFQATT and CDR2 is SNEGSKA (reference sequence). The chain's CDR3 is CSARIAGGLNEQFF. CDR3 nucleotides: TGCAGTGCTCGTATAGCGGGAGGGCTAAATGAGCAGTTCTTC.

This clonotype was observed at least ten times. The chain links TRBV14 to TRBJ1-1; D not certain. CDR1 is SGHDN, CDR2 FVKESK, per germline. The CDR3 loop spans 14 amino acids. V was cut by 5 bases and J by 1 base, with 11 bases left in between. CDR3 sequence: CASSYFRGNTEAFF. CDR3 nucleotides: TGTGCCAGCAGCTACTTCAGAGGGAACACTGAAGCTTTCTTT.

The table lists this clonotype with a few counts. This chain connects TRBV15 to TRBJ2-5; D is unresolved. The CDR3 length is 14 residues. CDR1 is LNHNV and CDR2 is YYDKDF in the germline V gene (reference sequence). V lost 5 bases and J lost 3, with 13 bases in between. The CDR3 nucleotides are TGTGCCACCAGCGGCCCTAGGACCGAAGAGACCCAGTACTTC. Translating it yields CATSGPRTEETQYF.

This clonotype appeared a single time. V and J are TRBV28 and TRBJ1-2, with a tentative D call TRBD1 (6 bases). Germline V gene lookup returns CDR1 MDHEN and CDR2 SYDVKM. The CDR3 is made up of 14 amino acids. Trimming removed 6 bases at V and 4 bases at J, with 15 bases between. DNA for the CDR3: TGTGCCAGCAGATACACAGGGTTAGGCTATGGCTACACCTTC. It is translated as CASRYTGLGYGYTF.

This clonotype was detected many times. The chain is built from TRBV2 and TRBJ1-1; maybe TRBD1 (6 bases). Looked up from germline, CDR1 is SNHLY and CDR2 is FYNNEI. V was cut by 0 bases and J by 11 bases, with 10 bases left in between. There are 12 residues in the CDR3. This chain's CDR3 is CASSEAHRAAFF. The CDR3 DNA reads as TGTGCCAGCAGTGAAGCTCACAGGGCCGCTTTCTTT.

This clonotype came up many times. V and J are TRBV2 and TRBJ1-4; TRBD1 is a possible D gene (5 bases). Germline assignment: CDR1 SNHLY and CDR2 FYNNEI. CDR3 length: 14 amino acids. Trimming took off 4 bases at V and 4 bases at J, with 10 bases between the two ends. CDR3 DNA sequence: TGTGCCAGCAGTGTCCAGGGCTTTAATGAAAAACTGTTTTTT. Its translation is CASSVQGFNEKLFF. The full variable domain, its missing parts supplied by reference TRBV2 and TRBJ1-4, is EPEVTQTPSHQVTQMGQEVILRCVPISNHLYFYWYRQILGQKVEFLVSFYNNEISEKSEIFDDQFSVERPDGSNFTLKIRSTKLEDSAMYFCASSVQGFNEKLFFGSGTQLSVL.

In its sample, this clonotype was seen many times. A much bigger clone sits one base away, suggesting this may be a read error. The V call is TRBV7-9, the J call TRBJ2-7, with TRBD2 identical over 11 bases. This CDR3 has 14 amino acids. Germline V CDR1 and CDR2: SEHNR, FQNEAQ (reference sequence). Trimming took 4 bases from V and 2 from J; bases not matched to a gene: 1. This CDR3 is CASSSGLAAYEQYF. The CDR3 DNA reads TGTGCCAGCAGCTCGGGACTAGCGGCCTACGAGCAGTACTTC.

The chain employs TRBV20-1 and TRBJ2-7; 8 bases align to TRBD1. This CDR3 region has 15 residues. The V gene's germline CDR1 is DFQATT and CDR2 SNEGSKA (reference sequence). The ends lost 0 bases at V and 2 bases at J; junction bases unmatched: 6. The CDR3 DNA is TGCAGTGCTAGAGATCCCGGGACAGGCACCTACGAGCAGTACTTC. Its protein is CSARDPGTGTYEQYF.

This clonotype occurred many times. The chain couples TRBV30 to TRBJ2-7, with 7 bases lining up with TRBD2. V shed 5 bases, J shed 1 base, and the junction held 2 bases outside the gene matches. Germline V gene lookup returns CDR1 GTSNPN and CDR2 SVGIG (reference sequence). The CDR3 is made up of 12 amino acids. The CDR3 DNA follows: TGTGCCTGGGCTAGCGGATCCTACGAGCAGTACTTC. Encoded protein: CAWASGSYEQYF.